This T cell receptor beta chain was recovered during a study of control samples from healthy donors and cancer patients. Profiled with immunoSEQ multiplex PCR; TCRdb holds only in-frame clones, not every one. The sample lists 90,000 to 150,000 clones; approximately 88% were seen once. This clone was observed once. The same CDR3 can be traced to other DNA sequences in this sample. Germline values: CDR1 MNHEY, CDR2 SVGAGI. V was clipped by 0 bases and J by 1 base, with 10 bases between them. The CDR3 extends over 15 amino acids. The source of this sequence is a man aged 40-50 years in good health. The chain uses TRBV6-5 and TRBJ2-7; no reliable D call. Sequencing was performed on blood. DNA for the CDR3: TGTGCCAGCAGTTACTCTGTGGGCCTTTCCTACGAGCAGTACTTC. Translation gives CASSYSVGLSYEQYF.